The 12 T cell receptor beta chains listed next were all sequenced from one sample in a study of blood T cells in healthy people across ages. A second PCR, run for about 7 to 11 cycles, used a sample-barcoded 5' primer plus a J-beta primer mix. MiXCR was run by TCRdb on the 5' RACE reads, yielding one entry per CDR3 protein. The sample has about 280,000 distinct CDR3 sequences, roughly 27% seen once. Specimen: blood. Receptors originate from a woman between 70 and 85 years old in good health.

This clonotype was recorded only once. CDR3 DNA sequence: TGCAGCACCCGACAGGGACAAGAGACCCAGTACTTC. Translation: CSTRQGQETQYF. V and J are TRBV29-1 and TRBJ2-5, with 7 bases identical to TRBD1. Germline-derived CDR1 and CDR2 are SQVTM and ANQGSEA. CDR3 size: 12 residues. V was clipped by 8 bases and J by 2 bases; unmatched bases: 5. The variable domain in full, completed from reference TRBV29-1 and TRBJ2-5, reads SAVISQKPSRDICQRGTSLTIQCQVDSQVTMMFWYRQQPGQSLTLIATANQGSEATYESGFVIDKFPISRPNLTFSTLTVSNMSPEDSSIYLCSTRQGQETQYFGPGTRLLVL.

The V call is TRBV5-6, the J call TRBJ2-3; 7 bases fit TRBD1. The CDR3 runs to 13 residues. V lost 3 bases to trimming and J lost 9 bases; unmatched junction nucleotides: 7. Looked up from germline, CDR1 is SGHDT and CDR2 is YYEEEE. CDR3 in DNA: TGTGCCAGCAGCTACGACAGGGCTAGGACGCAGTATTTT. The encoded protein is CASSYDRARTQYF.

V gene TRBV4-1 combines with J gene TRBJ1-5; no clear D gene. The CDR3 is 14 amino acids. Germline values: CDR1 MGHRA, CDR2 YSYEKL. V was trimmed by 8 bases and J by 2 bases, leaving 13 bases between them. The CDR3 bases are TGCGCCAGCTCTTTCAACGAAGGCAATCAGCCCCAGCATTTT. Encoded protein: CASSFNEGNQPQHF.

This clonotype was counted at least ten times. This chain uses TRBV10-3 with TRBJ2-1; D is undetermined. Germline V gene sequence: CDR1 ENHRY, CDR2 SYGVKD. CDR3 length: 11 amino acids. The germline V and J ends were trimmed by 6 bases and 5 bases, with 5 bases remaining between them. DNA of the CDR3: TGTGCCATCAGCAACCACAATGAGCAGTTCTTC. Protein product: CAISNHNEQFF.

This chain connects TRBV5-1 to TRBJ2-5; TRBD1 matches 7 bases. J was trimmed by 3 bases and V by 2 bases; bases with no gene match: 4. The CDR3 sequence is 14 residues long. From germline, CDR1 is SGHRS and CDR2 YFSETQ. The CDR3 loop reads CASSFAGTEETQYF. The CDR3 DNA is TGCGCCAGCAGCTTTGCCGGGACAGAAGAGACCCAGTACTTC.

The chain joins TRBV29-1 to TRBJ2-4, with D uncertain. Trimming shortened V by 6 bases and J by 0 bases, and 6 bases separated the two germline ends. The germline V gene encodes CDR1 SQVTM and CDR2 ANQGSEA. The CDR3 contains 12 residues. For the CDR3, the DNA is TGCAGCGTCTCAATAGCCAAAAACATTCAGTACTTC. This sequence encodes CSVSIAKNIQYF.

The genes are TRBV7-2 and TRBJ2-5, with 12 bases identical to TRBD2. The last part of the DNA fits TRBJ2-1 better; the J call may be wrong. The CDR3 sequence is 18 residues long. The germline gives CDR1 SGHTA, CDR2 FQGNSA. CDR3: CASSLGPQLAGGLNEQFF. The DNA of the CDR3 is TGTGCCAGCAGCTTAGGACCGCAACTAGCGGGAGGACTAAATGAGCAGTTCTTC.

CDR3 sequence: CASSEALPGGQPQHF. CDR3 nucleotide sequence: TGTGCCAGCAGTGAAGCGCTTCCGGGAGGCCAGCCCCAGCATTTT. The rearrangement joins TRBV2 to TRBJ1-5; unclear D gene. The CDR3 covers 15 residues. CDR1 is SNHLY, CDR2 FYNNEI, per germline. The V end lost 0 bases, the J end lost 7 bases, and 13 bases lay between the germline ends.

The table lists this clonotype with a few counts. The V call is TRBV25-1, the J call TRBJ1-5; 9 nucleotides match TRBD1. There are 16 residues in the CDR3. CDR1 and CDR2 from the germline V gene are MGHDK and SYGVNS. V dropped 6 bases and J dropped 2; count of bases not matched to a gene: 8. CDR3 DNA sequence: TGTGCCAGCAGCGGACCGGGACAGGGCGGCAATCAGCCCCAGCATTTT. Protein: CASSGPGQGGNQPQHF.

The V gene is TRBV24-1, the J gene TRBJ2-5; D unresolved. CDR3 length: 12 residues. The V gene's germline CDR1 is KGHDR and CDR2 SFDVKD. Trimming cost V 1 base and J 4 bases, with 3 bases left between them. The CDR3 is CATSDFGETQYF. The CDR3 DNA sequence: TGTGCCACCAGTGATTTCGGAGAGACCCAGTACTTC.

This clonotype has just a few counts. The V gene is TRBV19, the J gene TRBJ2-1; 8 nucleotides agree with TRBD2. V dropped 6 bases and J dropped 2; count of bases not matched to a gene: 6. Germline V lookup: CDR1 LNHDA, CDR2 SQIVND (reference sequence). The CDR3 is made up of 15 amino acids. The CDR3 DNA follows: TGTGCCAGTAGAGGGACTAGTCTCCCCTACAATGAGCAGTTCTTC. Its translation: CASRGTSLPYNEQFF.

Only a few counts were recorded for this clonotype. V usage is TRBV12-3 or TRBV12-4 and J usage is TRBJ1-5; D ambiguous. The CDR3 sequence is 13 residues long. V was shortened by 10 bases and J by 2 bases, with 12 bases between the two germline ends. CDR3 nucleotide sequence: TGTGCCAACAGCAGCCTTGGCAATCAGCCCCAGCATTTT. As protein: CANSSLGNQPQHF.